The TCR beta chain under discussion was sequenced for a study of cytomegalovirus exposure and HLA in healthy donors. Study context: The approximately 610 first-cohort repertoires shared a platform with the approximately 110 validation repertoires, as reported in a later analysis.

This clone appeared a single time. Its antigen is undetermined. Whole-study findings and limits: Most observed TCR sequences were rare, whereas some public TCRs were detected in many donors.

Profiling relied on immunoSEQ multiplex PCR, and the TCRdb table lists in-frame clones only, not all of them. The sample has approximately 260,000 clones, 65% to 90% seen once; the top ten hold roughly 0.99%. This TCR was recovered from a woman aged 18-30 years in good health and CMV-seronegative. Sequences were obtained from PBMCs.

In DNA form, the CDR3 reads TGTGCCAGCAGTGAGAGGCCGACTGTAGATACGCAGTATTTT. This gives the protein CASSERPTVDTQYF. The chain joins TRBV6-1 to TRBJ2-3; D is unclear. Trimming pared 3 bases from V and 5 bases from J, leaving 12 bases between. Looked up from germline, CDR1 is MNHNS and CDR2 is SASEGT. This CDR3 comprises 14 residues.